This record concerns one TCR beta chain sequence. Its antigen is undetermined. These data come from a study of Ad26.COV2.S vaccination and SARS-CoV-2 variants. Study context: Enrolled in COV1001, the donor was in the Ad26.COV2.S trial arm, which received the vaccine. Participants got Ad26.COV2.S intramuscularly, once or twice 56 days apart. General study findings and limits: Researchers cautioned that TCR breadth and depth analyses may have underestimated total T cell responses.

Treatment indicated: roughly 20 received Ad26.COV2.S at low or high dose, single or two shots; about 5 received placebo; per-sample allocation not given. Sampling was done on day 63 after the first vaccine or placebo injection. Clones were read by immunoSEQ multiplex PCR, and TCRdb kept only the in-frame ones, dropping some. The table shows roughly 700,000 clones, with 89% occurring only once. CDR3 length equals 15 residues. Germline V CDR1 and CDR2: KGHDR, SFDVKD. Trimming took 3 bases from V and 5 from J, leaving 14 bases between them. The sample consisted of peripheral blood, taken in a trial of Ad26.COV2.S vaccine versus placebo. V gene TRBV24-1 combines with J gene TRBJ2-3, with D possibly matching TRBD2 (5 bases). The receptor's source is a person between 18 and 65 years old who received the Ad26.COV2.S COVID-19 vaccine or a placebo. CDR3 protein: CATSDPGLAGDTQYF. CDR3 DNA sequence: TGTGCCACCAGTGATCCAGGACTGGCGGGAGATACGCAGTATTTT.